This T cell receptor (beta chain) was sequenced during a study of blood T cell repertoires in COVID-19. V was trimmed by 6 bases and J by 5 bases, leaving 17 bases between them. Germline CDR1 reads MNHEY; CDR2 reads SVGAGI. CDR3 size: 14 residues. This clone turned up a few times. The protocol was immunoSEQ multiplex PCR, while the TCRdb copy is restricted to in-frame clones and leaves out a portion. The sample records 55,000 to 80,000 clones, 65% to 85% being singletons. This clonotype was sampled from a man aged 45-60 years with active COVID-19. The sample comprised peripheral blood. The chain joins TRBV6-5 to TRBJ2-7; a weak D match, TRBD1 (6 bases). The CDR3 DNA reads TGTGCCAGCAGGGGCTATACAGGGTACAACGAGCAGTACTTC. Residues: CASRGYTGYNEQYF.